Below, 14 T cell receptor beta chains from the same sample are listed, as sequenced in a study of response to subunit inactivated influenza vaccine (dated by TCRdb to about 2018). The protocol used for the library was RT-PCR. The listed sequencing device is Illumina HiSeq 2500. TCRdb reworked the public reads: Q25 trimming with fastp, MiXCR clone assembly, productive beta chains retained. Rows with one shared CDR3 protein collapse into an entry with the most common genes and DNA. Present in this sample are approximately 200,000 distinct CDR3 sequences, under 15% of which were seen just once. 26% of the sample lies in the top ten. The material was CD8+ T cells sorted from PBMCs, obtained less than 6 days after vaccination. All receptors come from a man aged 45-65 years who received an inactivated influenza vaccine. Donor details come from another sample of the same person, matched by shared clones.

On this clonotype: One base away lies a much larger clone, so this may be a sequencing read error. This chain uses TRBV27 with TRBJ2-7; D is ambiguous. V lost 0 bases to trimming and J lost 2 bases, with 11 bases between them. Germline-derived CDR1 and CDR2 are MNHEY and SMNVEV (reference sequence). The CDR3 extends over 15 amino acids. The CDR3 protein is CASSLSLCNTYEQYF. The CDR3, as DNA: TGTGCCAGCAGTTTATCCCTGTGTAACACCTACGAGCAGTACTTC.

In this sample, this clonotype turned up a few times. The chain couples TRBV30 to TRBJ2-7; the D is unclear. Trimming took 3 bases from V and 7 from J, leaving 13 bases between them. Germline CDR1 is GTSNPN and CDR2 is SVGIG (reference sequence). The CDR3 is 12 residues long. The CDR3 region has the DNA TGTGCCTGGAGCGCAGAGTACGGGGAGCAGTACTTC. It is translated as CAWSAEYGEQYF.

The V gene is TRBV6-6, the J gene TRBJ1-2; D is undetermined. The germline V gene has CDR1 MNHNY and CDR2 SVGAGI (reference sequence). The CDR3 runs to 12 residues. Between the trimmed V and J ends, which lost 6 bases and 8 bases, there was a span of 13 bases. CDR3 nucleotides: TGTGCCAGCAGCCCCCTTTTTTGGGGCTACACCTTC. This sequence encodes CASSPLFWGYTF.

This clonotype appeared a few times. V is TRBV11-2 and J is TRBJ2-7; 7 bases map to TRBD1. With 5 bases clipped from V and 4 bases from J, the junction kept 8 bases outside the gene matches. This CDR3 contains 14 residues. CDR1 SGHAT and CDR2 FQNNGV come from the germline V gene. As DNA, the CDR3 is TGTGCCAGCAGCGAATACGGGACAGCATACGAGCAGTACTTC. Translating it yields CASSEYGTAYEQYF.

This clonotype has a handful of counts. V is TRBV11-2 and J is TRBJ2-7, with TRBD1 identical over 7 bases. Germline V gene sequence: CDR1 SGHAT, CDR2 FQNNGV. The CDR3 sequence is 14 residues long. V trimming: 3 bases; J trimming: 4 bases; junction bases outside the gene matches: 6. CDR3 sequence reads: CASSLGDSEYEQYF. The CDR3 DNA follows: TGTGCCAGCAGCTTGGGGGACAGCGAGTACGAGCAGTACTTC.

In its sample, this clonotype was seen a few times. The chain employs TRBV2 and TRBJ2-3; D is perhaps TRBD1 (6 bases). There are 15 residues in the CDR3. Deletions cut 6 bases from V and 1 base from J, with 14 bases between. From germline, CDR1 is SNHLY and CDR2 FYNNEI. CDR3 region: CASRPGHGGTDTQYF. The CDR3 DNA follows: TGTGCCAGCAGACCGGGACACGGGGGCACAGATACGCAGTATTTT. Using reference TRBV2 and TRBJ2-3 for the parts outside the CDR3, the full variable domain is EPEVTQTPSHQVTQMGQEVILRCVPISNHLYFYWYRQILGQKVEFLVSFYNNEISEKSEIFDDQFSVERPDGSNFTLKIRSTKLEDSAMYFCASRPGHGGTDTQYFGPGTRLTVL.

This clonotype came up a few times. The chain carries TRBV6-5 and TRBJ1-1; D not certain. This CDR3 has 15 residues. CDR1 MNHEY and CDR2 SVGAGI come from the germline V gene. Deletions cut 2 bases from V and 3 bases from J, with 13 bases between. The CDR3 sequence: CASSYGGFGDTEAFF. CDR3 DNA: TGTGCCAGCAGTTACGGAGGTTTCGGGGACACTGAAGCTTTCTTT.

This clonotype was picked up many times. The rearrangement uses TRBV28 and TRBJ2-7, with D possibly TRBD1 on 5 matching bases. The CDR3 contains 17 residues. CDR1 and CDR2 (germline): MDHEN, SYDVKM. The V end lost 4 bases, the J end lost 0 bases, and 19 bases lay between the germline ends. The CDR3 here is CASSWNTQGFLSYEQYF. Written as DNA, the CDR3 is TGTGCCAGCAGTTGGAATACGCAGGGCTTCCTCTCCTACGAGCAGTACTTC.

This clonotype was recorded many times. The chain links TRBV5-1 to TRBJ1-1, with D hard to call. V lost 0 bases, J lost 4 bases, and 16 bases lay in between. Looked up from germline, CDR1 is SGHRS and CDR2 is YFSETQ. CDR3 length: 16 amino acids. In DNA, the CDR3 is TGCGCCAGCAGCTTGGATATAGTCCCTGCGGGCACTGAAGCTTTCTTT. Translating gives CASSLDIVPAGTEAFF.

This clonotype has only a few counts. The gene calls are TRBV6-2 or TRBV6-3 and TRBJ2-7; D uncertain. Trimming took 4 bases from V and 6 from J, leaving 10 bases between them. This CDR3 is built from 12 residues. Germline assignment: CDR1 MNHEY and CDR2 SVGEGT. The CDR3 loop reads CASSFGRLEQYF. CDR3 in DNA: TGTGCCAGCAGTTTTGGAAGACTCGAGCAGTACTTC.

The V call is TRBV20-1, the J call TRBJ2-7; maybe TRBD1 (6 bases). Germline V lookup: CDR1 DFQATT, CDR2 SNEGSKA (reference sequence). V shed 5 bases and J shed 0 bases, with 11 bases lying between them. This CDR3 is built from 13 residues. The CDR3, as DNA: TGCAGTGCTCGGACAGTCAACTCCTACGAGCAGTACTTC. Translating gives CSARTVNSYEQYF.

The chain recombines TRBV5-8 with TRBJ1-2, with D perhaps matching TRBD1 (5 bases). This CDR3 contains 12 residues. Trimming cost V 5 bases and J 11 bases, with 16 bases left between them. Germline lookup yields CDR1 SGHTS and CDR2 YDEGEE. CDR3 sequence (DNA): TGTGCCAGCAGGGCATGGGGGAAGAAGTACACCTTC. Translating it yields CASRAWGKKYTF.

The chain carries TRBV6-1 and TRBJ1-2, with unresolved D. V dropped 4 bases and J dropped 3 bases, with 9 bases sitting between them. CDR1 is MNHNS, CDR2 SASEGT, per germline. The CDR3 has 13 amino acids. For the CDR3, the DNA is TGTGCCAGCAGTGCGGGGATCGACTATGGCTACACCTTC. Translation gives CASSAGIDYGYTF.

The chain joins TRBV4-3 to TRBJ1-6; D is unclear. Trimming pared 1 base from V and 13 bases from J, leaving 14 bases between. Per the germline V gene, CDR1 is LGHNA and CDR2 is YSLEER. The CDR3 is made up of 14 amino acids. CDR3 loop: CASSQGLTASPLHF. The CDR3 bases are TGCGCCAGCAGCCAAGGTCTGACCGCCAGCCCCCTCCACTTT.